This T cell receptor (beta chain) emerged from a study of blood T cell repertoires in COVID-19. Sequencing used immunoSEQ multiplex PCR; TCRdb keeps in-frame clones, though not all of them. The data contain about 190,000 clones, around 80% of them singletons. The CDR3 extends over 14 amino acids. V shed 4 bases, J shed 5 bases, and the junction held 6 bases outside the gene matches. Germline CDR1 LGHDT, CDR2 YNNKEL (reference sequence). The chain links TRBV3-1 (or the pseudogene TRBV3-2) to TRBJ2-7, with 9 bases identical to TRBD1. This clonotype was obtained from a man between 25 and 39 years old with active or convalescent COVID-19. Sequenced sample: peripheral blood. For the CDR3, the DNA is TGTGCCAGCAGCCTCGGACAGGGGAATAACGAGCAGTACTTC. Its translation is CASSLGQGNNEQYF.